These T cell receptor beta chains were read from a single sample in a study of CD8 T cells in ankylosing spondylitis. From the 5' RACE reads, TCRdb called clonotypes with MiXCR, one entry per CDR3 protein. This sample has approximately 300,000 distinct CDR3 sequences, with less than 25% found just once. Input material: blood, either unsorted or a sorted T cell fraction (not recorded which). These receptors all come from a female donor with ankylosing spondylitis or in good health (not recorded which). The CDR3 runs from the conserved cysteine through the conserved F or W. The D gene is left open where the match is weak. Expanded clones are given a class, and other clones once, few, many or no size at all.

j_call: TRBJ2-7; clone_size: once; v_call: TRBV24-1; d_call: TRBD2; cdr3_nt: TGTGCCACCAGTGACCCAGTACCGGGACTAGAGATATTCTACGAGCAGTACTTC; cdr3_aa: CATSDPVPGLEIFYEQYF
j_call: TRBJ2-1; clone_size: few; v_call: TRBV19; d_call: NA; cdr3_nt: TGTGCCAGTAAGCCTAGGGCGAGACTGGGTGGTGAGCAGTTCTTC; cdr3_aa: CASKPRARLGGEQFF
j_call: TRBJ1-5; clone_size: many; v_call: TRBV15; d_call: NA; cdr3_nt: TGTGCCACCAGCAGGACCCTTCAGCCCCAGCATTTT; cdr3_aa: CATSRTLQPQHF
j_call: TRBJ2-5; clone_size: many; v_call: TRBV29-1; d_call: TRBD1; cdr3_nt: TGCAGCTCGTTGACAGGGCAAGAGACCCAGTACTTC; cdr3_aa: CSSLTGQETQYF
j_call: TRBJ2-1; clone_size: few; v_call: TRBV20-1; d_call: NA; cdr3_nt: TGCAGTGCTAGCCGGTTTTACGTGGGCAAGGGGGGGAATGAGCAGTTCTTC; cdr3_aa: CSASRFYVGKGGNEQFF
j_call: TRBJ2-2; clone_size: few; v_call: TRBV11-2; d_call: NA; cdr3_nt: TGTGCCAGCAGCATAGTTGGTAGCGGTGTCACCGGGGAGCTGTTTTTT; cdr3_aa: CASSIVGSGVTGELFF
j_call: TRBJ2-1; clone_size: few; v_call: TRBV20-1; d_call: TRBD2; cdr3_nt: TGCAGTGCTTTTCGGACTAGTAGCAATGAGCAGTTCTTC; cdr3_aa: CSAFRTSSNEQFF
j_call: TRBJ2-1; clone_size: NA; v_call: TRBV24-1; d_call: NA; cdr3_nt: TGTGCCACCAGTGATCCCTCCATTCAGGGGCAGTTCTTC; cdr3_aa: CATSDPSIQGQFF
j_call: TRBJ1-5; clone_size: NA; v_call: TRBV20-1; d_call: NA; cdr3_nt: TGCAGTGCTGCGGACCCGTTTGGGGGTGTCCCCAATCAGCCCCAGCATTTT; cdr3_aa: CSAADPFGGVPNQPQHF
j_call: TRBJ1-5; clone_size: NA; v_call: TRBV20-1; d_call: NA; cdr3_nt: TGCAGTGCCTACTCACTCAGCAATCAGCCCCAGCATTTT; cdr3_aa: CSAYSLSNQPQHF
j_call: TRBJ2-7; clone_size: NA; v_call: TRBV29-1; d_call: TRBD2; cdr3_nt: TGCAGCGTTGAATTGAGGGCTAGCGGGAACTACGAGCAGTACTTC; cdr3_aa: CSVELRASGNYEQYF
j_call: TRBJ2-1; clone_size: few; v_call: TRBV5-5; d_call: TRBD2; cdr3_nt: TGTGCCAGCACCGTGACTAGCGGCTACAATGAGCAGTTCTTC; cdr3_aa: CASTVTSGYNEQFF
j_call: TRBJ2-1; clone_size: NA; v_call: TRBV12-3/TRBV12-4; d_call: NA; cdr3_nt: TGTGCCAGCTTACGAAGGGCAAACAATGAGCAGTTCTTC; cdr3_aa: CASLRRANNEQFF
j_call: TRBJ2-7; clone_size: many; v_call: TRBV2; d_call: TRBD2; cdr3_nt: TGTGCCAGCACAGCACCTCTCGGGGGGATCGAGCAGTACTTC; cdr3_aa: CASTAPLGGIEQYF
j_call: TRBJ2-1; clone_size: many; v_call: TRBV7-8; d_call: NA; cdr3_nt: TGTGCCAGCAGCTTAGTTGGCGGAACCTACAATGAGCAGTTCTTC; cdr3_aa: CASSLVGGTYNEQFF
j_call: TRBJ1-1; clone_size: NA; v_call: TRBV27; d_call: NA; cdr3_nt: TGTGCCAGCAGTTGCCGTTTGGCTTTCTTT; cdr3_aa: CASSCRLAFF
j_call: TRBJ2-5; clone_size: NA; v_call: TRBV9; d_call: NA; cdr3_nt: TGTGCCAGCAGCGTAATCGCGCCGGTCGAAGAGACCCAGTACTTC; cdr3_aa: CASSVIAPVEETQYF
j_call: TRBJ2-1; clone_size: many; v_call: TRBV12-3/TRBV12-4; d_call: TRBD1; cdr3_nt: TGTGCCAGCAGCCGGGGACAGAGCTCCTACAATGAGCAGTTCTTC; cdr3_aa: CASSRGQSSYNEQFF
j_call: TRBJ2-7; clone_size: NA; v_call: TRBV7-9; d_call: NA; cdr3_nt: TGTGCCAGCACCTCCTACGAGGGGTTCTACGAGCAGTACTTC; cdr3_aa: CASTSYEGFYEQYF
j_call: TRBJ2-2; clone_size: NA; v_call: TRBV5-1; d_call: NA; cdr3_nt: TGCGCCAGCAGCTTGGACGGGAGTTACTCCGGGGAGCTGTTTTTT; cdr3_aa: CASSLDGSYSGELFF
j_call: TRBJ2-3; clone_size: few; v_call: TRBV28; d_call: NA; cdr3_nt: TGTGCCACTGGTCGGGAGCCCGCCCCTGATACGCAGTATTTT; cdr3_aa: CATGREPAPDTQYF
j_call: TRBJ2-5; clone_size: few; v_call: TRBV11-2; d_call: NA; cdr3_nt: TGTGCCAGCAGCTTCCACGCTAGCCCACAAGAGACCCAGTACTTC; cdr3_aa: CASSFHASPQETQYF
j_call: TRBJ1-2; clone_size: NA; v_call: TRBV10-2; d_call: TRBD1; cdr3_nt: TGCGCCAGCAGTGGGACAGGGACGGGCTATGGCTACACCTTC; cdr3_aa: CASSGTGTGYGYTF
j_call: TRBJ2-2; clone_size: NA; v_call: TRBV10-3; d_call: NA; cdr3_nt: TGTGCCATCAGCCCAGGCGGAGCGAACACCGGGGAGCTGCTTTTT; cdr3_aa: CAISPGGANTGELLF
j_call: TRBJ1-1; clone_size: few; v_call: TRBV18; d_call: NA; cdr3_nt: TGTGCCAGCTCACCACCGAAGGGGAACACTGAAGCTTTCTTT; cdr3_aa: CASSPPKGNTEAFF
j_call: TRBJ2-3; clone_size: NA; v_call: TRBV20-1; d_call: TRBD2; cdr3_nt: TGCAGTGCCCTAGGCCCTAGCGGGAGCACAGATACGCAGTATTTT; cdr3_aa: CSALGPSGSTDTQYF
j_call: TRBJ1-1; clone_size: NA; v_call: TRBV29-1; d_call: TRBD1; cdr3_nt: TGCAGCGTCGAACAGGGGGCAATCCCCACTGAAGCTTTCTTT; cdr3_aa: CSVEQGAIPTEAFF
j_call: TRBJ2-7; clone_size: NA; v_call: TRBV4-2; d_call: NA; cdr3_nt: TGTGCCAGCAGCCAAGATCCGGCCACCGAGCAGTACTTC; cdr3_aa: CASSQDPATEQYF
j_call: TRBJ1-2; clone_size: few; v_call: TRBV7-9; d_call: TRBD1; cdr3_nt: TGTGCCAGCAGCTACCAGGGGGCAAATAACTATGGCTACACCTTC; cdr3_aa: CASSYQGANNYGYTF
j_call: TRBJ2-5; clone_size: few; v_call: TRBV7-2; d_call: TRBD1; cdr3_nt: TGTGCCAGCAGCCCACTCGGGACAGCAGAGACCCAGTACTTC; cdr3_aa: CASSPLGTAETQYF
j_call: TRBJ2-2; clone_size: few; v_call: TRBV5-1; d_call: NA; cdr3_nt: TGCGCCAGCAGACCCGACCAGAACACCGGGGAGCTGTTTTTT; cdr3_aa: CASRPDQNTGELFF
j_call: TRBJ2-5; clone_size: NA; v_call: TRBV28; d_call: NA; cdr3_nt: TGTGCCAGCAGTGAATCGCAGGGCCAAGAGACCCAGTACTTC; cdr3_aa: CASSESQGQETQYF
j_call: TRBJ1-2; clone_size: many; v_call: TRBV6-5; d_call: NA; cdr3_nt: TGTGCCAGCAGTTACGGAGGGTCGGGTGGCTACACCTTC; cdr3_aa: CASSYGGSGGYTF
j_call: TRBJ2-3; clone_size: few; v_call: TRBV20-1; d_call: TRBD2; cdr3_nt: TGCAGTGCCAAAAATAGCGGGAGTCCCTCGGGTACGCAGTATTTT; cdr3_aa: CSAKNSGSPSGTQYF
j_call: TRBJ1-1; clone_size: few; v_call: TRBV4-1; d_call: NA; cdr3_nt: TGCGCCAGCAGCGGACCCCTTAAGAACACTGAAGCTTTCTTT; cdr3_aa: CASSGPLKNTEAFF
j_call: TRBJ2-1; clone_size: NA; v_call: TRBV2; d_call: NA; cdr3_nt: TGTGCCAGCAGTCTGGAGAGCAATGAGCAGTTCTTC; cdr3_aa: CASSLESNEQFF
j_call: TRBJ2-7; clone_size: NA; v_call: TRBV7-9; d_call: NA; cdr3_nt: TGTGCCAGCAGCCTGCCCCGATCTGGGGGCTACGAGCAGTACTTC; cdr3_aa: CASSLPRSGGYEQYF
j_call: TRBJ2-1; clone_size: NA; v_call: TRBV6-2/TRBV6-3; d_call: NA; cdr3_nt: TGTGCCAGCAGTTACGTTTCGGGCCGGGACCTCTCCTACAATGAGCAGTTCTTC; cdr3_aa: CASSYVSGRDLSYNEQFF
j_call: TRBJ2-1; clone_size: few; v_call: TRBV7-9; d_call: NA; cdr3_nt: TGTGCCAGCAGCTTAGGTGGCTCGGCGGTCGGGCAGTTCTTC; cdr3_aa: CASSLGGSAVGQFF
j_call: TRBJ2-1; clone_size: NA; v_call: TRBV5-1; d_call: NA; cdr3_nt: TGCGCCAGCAGCTCCATCCGGGGAAGCTCCTACAATGAGCAGTTCTTC; cdr3_aa: CASSSIRGSSYNEQFF
j_call: TRBJ1-4; clone_size: few; v_call: TRBV20-1; d_call: TRBD1; cdr3_nt: TGCAGTGCTCTCATGGGGACAGGGGAAGAAAAACTGTTTTTT; cdr3_aa: CSALMGTGEEKLFF
j_call: TRBJ2-5; clone_size: once; v_call: TRBV27; d_call: NA; cdr3_nt: TGTGCCAGCAGTCCCGGCGCCCCGACTGGTGCGGAGACCCAGTACTTC; cdr3_aa: CASSPGAPTGAETQYF
j_call: TRBJ2-3; clone_size: NA; v_call: TRBV5-3; d_call: NA; cdr3_nt: TGTGCCAGGAGCCCTGGGCTCCTCAGAAGCACAGATACGCAGTATTTT; cdr3_aa: CARSPGLLRSTDTQYF
j_call: TRBJ2-7; clone_size: NA; v_call: TRBV28; d_call: NA; cdr3_nt: TGTGCCAGCAGTTTGCCTAGACGCTCACTCTCCTACGAGCAGTACTTC; cdr3_aa: CASSLPRRSLSYEQYF
j_call: TRBJ2-2; clone_size: NA; v_call: TRBV20-1; d_call: TRBD2; cdr3_nt: TGCAGTGCTAGAGAAAGCGGGAGTCACACCGGGGAGCTGTTTTTT; cdr3_aa: CSARESGSHTGELFF
j_call: TRBJ1-4; clone_size: NA; v_call: TRBV27; d_call: NA; cdr3_nt: TGTGCCAGCAGTGCCGACAGGAAACTGTTTTTT; cdr3_aa: CASSADRKLFF
j_call: TRBJ2-1; clone_size: NA; v_call: TRBV20-1; d_call: NA; cdr3_nt: TGCAGTGTCCCTAGGCCTATACAGAATGAGCAGTTCTTC; cdr3_aa: CSVPRPIQNEQFF
j_call: TRBJ2-3; clone_size: NA; v_call: TRBV5-1; d_call: TRBD2; cdr3_nt: TGCGCCAGCAGTAGCGGGAGTAGGTCAGATACGCAGTATTTT; cdr3_aa: CASSSGSRSDTQYF
j_call: TRBJ1-2; clone_size: few; v_call: TRBV29-1; d_call: NA; cdr3_nt: TGCAGCGTCCTAGAAGGGGGTGGCTACACCTTC; cdr3_aa: CSVLEGGGYTF
j_call: TRBJ1-1; clone_size: NA; v_call: TRBV29-1; d_call: NA; cdr3_nt: TGCAGCGTTTGTCGGGCAGCATCTGAAGCTTTCTTT; cdr3_aa: CSVCRAASEAFF
j_call: TRBJ2-2; clone_size: NA; v_call: TRBV7-9; d_call: NA; cdr3_nt: TGTGCCAGCAGCTGGACAGATGACACCGGGGAGCTGTTTTTT; cdr3_aa: CASSWTDDTGELFF
j_call: TRBJ1-1; clone_size: many; v_call: TRBV2; d_call: NA; cdr3_nt: TGTGCCAGCAGTGGCTACACTGAAGCTTTCTTT; cdr3_aa: CASSGYTEAFF